These 31 T cell receptor beta chains were sequenced from one sample in a study of T-cell memory formation after mild COVID-19. TCRdb re-derived calls from the 5' RACE reads in MiXCR, one entry per CDR3 protein. The table records 170,000 or so distinct CDR3 sequences, about a fifth of them present only once. The sample was PBMCs or a T cell subset sorted from them (not recorded which). These receptors were collected from an adult woman who had mild COVID-19 (a few samples of this study predate the infection). Cell type and time point are not known.

This clonotype was recorded a few times. This rearrangement joins TRBV12-3 or TRBV12-4 to TRBJ2-1; D is perhaps TRBD2 (6 bases). Trimming took off 5 bases at V and 8 bases at J, with 19 bases between the two ends. CDR3 length equals 15 residues. For the CDR3, the DNA is TGTGCCAGCAGTACCCTGCCCCGGGGGATATATGAGCAGTTCTTC. Its translation is CASSTLPRGIYEQFF.

Only a few counts were recorded for this clonotype. V gene TRBV7-6 combines with J gene TRBJ2-7; 10 positions match TRBD2. Trimming cost V 3 bases and J 2 bases; bases outside gene matches: 4. CDR3 length: 15 amino acids. Germline assignment: CDR1 SGHVS and CDR2 FNYEAQ. The CDR3 DNA reads TGTGCCAGCAGCTTTGGACTAGCGGATACCTACGAGCAGTACTTC. Translating it yields CASSFGLADTYEQYF.

This clonotype was counted between two and nine times. The chain couples TRBV15 to TRBJ2-7, with D unclear. The V end was cut by 4 bases, the J end by 9 bases, with 10 bases between. CDR1 LNHNV and CDR2 YYDKDF come from the germline V gene (reference sequence). The CDR3 is 11 residues long. The CDR3 loop is CATSKGDGQYF. CDR3 in DNA: TGTGCCACCAGCAAAGGAGATGGGCAGTACTTC.

This clonotype was observed a handful of times. This rearrangement joins TRBV12-3 or TRBV12-4 to TRBJ2-1, with a weak D call TRBD2 (6 bases). The ends were cut back, 8 bases at V and 4 bases at J, with 12 bases in the middle. There are 13 residues in the CDR3. The CDR3 nucleotides read TGTGCCAGCGCTCCCGGGGGATACAATGAGCAGTTCTTC. This encodes CASAPGGYNEQFF.

The chain recombines TRBV6-6 with TRBJ2-1; tentatively, D is TRBD2 (6 bases). Germline loops: CDR1 MNHNY, CDR2 SVGAGI (reference sequence). V lost 0 bases and J 10 bases, leaving 7 bases between the germline ends. The CDR3 covers 12 residues. CDR3 region: CASSYSGREQFF. CDR3 DNA: TGTGCCAGCAGTTACTCCGGGAGAGAGCAGTTCTTC.

The chain couples TRBV4-2 to TRBJ1-1; D may be TRBD1 (6 bases). The germline V gene encodes CDR1 LGHNA and CDR2 YNFKEQ. The germline V and J ends were trimmed by 5 bases and 4 bases, with 17 bases remaining between them. There are 15 residues in the CDR3. The CDR3 is CASSSTERGGTEAFF. The CDR3 DNA reads as TGTGCCAGCAGCTCCACGGAACGAGGGGGCACTGAAGCTTTCTTT.

The chain couples TRBV7-9 to TRBJ1-1; 7 nucleotides match TRBD1. Unmatched junction bases numbered 1, after V lost 1 base and J lost 11 bases. Germline-derived CDR1 and CDR2 are SEHNR and FQNEAQ (reference sequence). CDR3 length: 11 residues. CDR3 residues: CASSLDRGAFF. The CDR3 bases are TGTGCCAGCAGCTTAGACAGGGGCGCTTTCTTT.

This clonotype was picked up many times. The rearrangement joins TRBV11-2 to TRBJ1-2; 8 bases match TRBD1. V lost 0 bases and J lost 2; bases outside the gene matches: 5. The CDR3 has 16 amino acids. In germline, CDR1 is SGHAT, CDR2 FQNNGV. The chain's CDR3 is CASSLDTGTGNYGYTF. The CDR3 bases are TGTGCCAGCAGCTTAGATACCGGGACAGGCAACTATGGCTACACCTTC.

This clonotype was counted a few times. V usage is TRBV7-9 and J usage is TRBJ1-3, with 8 bases lining up with TRBD1. The CDR3 loop spans 14 amino acids. The trim removed 11 bases at V and 4 bases at J, leaving 10 bases unmatched. CDR1 SEHNR and CDR2 FQNEAQ come from the germline V gene (reference sequence). The CDR3 nucleotides read TGTGCCGGGCAGGACAGGGTTGACGGAAACACCATATATTTT. Amino acid sequence: CAGQDRVDGNTIYF.

This clonotype showed up many times. The chain links TRBV4-1 to TRBJ2-1, with D possibly matching TRBD2 (5 bases). CDR1 MGHRA and CDR2 YSYEKL come from the germline V gene. Deletions cut 0 bases from V and 5 bases from J, with 11 bases between. The CDR3 runs 15 residues. The CDR3 protein is CASSQDVRGNNEQFF. Written as DNA, the CDR3 is TGCGCCAGCAGCCAAGATGTAAGAGGGAACAATGAGCAGTTCTTC.

The J gene is TRBJ2-5, the V gene TRBV7-9; 12 bases match TRBD2. The V gene's germline CDR1 is SEHNR and CDR2 FQNEAQ (reference sequence). This CDR3 region has 16 residues. Trimming removed 4 bases from V and 3 bases from J; junction bases left unmatched: 6. This CDR3 is CASSSLAGGGEETQYF. The CDR3 DNA reads as TGTGCCAGCAGCTCTCTAGCGGGAGGGGGCGAAGAGACCCAGTACTTC.

V usage is TRBV27 and J usage is TRBJ2-7; D uncertain. The CDR3 is made up of 15 amino acids. Looked up from germline, CDR1 is MNHEY and CDR2 is SMNVEV (reference sequence). Trimming left V 0 bases short and J 0 bases short, with 9 bases between. The CDR3 bases are TGTGCCAGCAGTTTATCTCCGGGTAGCTCCTACGAGCAGTACTTC. Residues: CASSLSPGSSYEQYF.

This clonotype was counted only a few times. The chain recombines TRBV9 with TRBJ1-5; TRBD1 agrees at 8 bases. V lost 0 bases, J lost 5 bases, and 4 bases stayed unmatched. The CDR3 consists of 15 residues. Germline CDR1 and CDR2: SGDLS and YYNGEE. The CDR3 is CASSVGTGNYQPQHF. DNA for the CDR3: TGTGCCAGCAGCGTAGGGACAGGGAATTATCAGCCCCAGCATTTT.

The rearrangement joins TRBV4-3 to TRBJ2-4; 13 bases are a match to TRBD2. Germline values: CDR1 LGHNA, CDR2 YSLEER. V trimming: 1 base; J trimming: 6 bases; junction bases outside the gene matches: 6. This CDR3 has 17 amino acids. The CDR3 DNA is TGCGCCAGCAGCCAAGGGACCGGGACTAGCGGGACAAACATTCAGTACTTC. It specifies CASSQGTGTSGTNIQYF.

CDR3 in amino acids: CASSLPGTGTDTQYF. CDR3 nucleotide sequence: TGTGCCAGCAGTTTACCCGGGACAGGGACAGATACGCAGTATTTT. This chain links TRBV6-5 with TRBJ2-3; 9 positions agree with TRBD1. After removal of 4 bases from V and 3 bases from J, the junction contained 5 bases not matched to a gene. Looked up from germline, CDR1 is MNHEY and CDR2 is SVGAGI. The CDR3 has 15 amino acids.

Only a few counts were recorded for this clonotype. The J gene is TRBJ1-1, the V gene TRBV4-1, with D possibly TRBD1 on 6 matching bases. This CDR3 spans 16 amino acids. Looked up from germline, CDR1 is MGHRA and CDR2 is YSYEKL. The V end lost 2 bases, the J end lost 3 bases, and 16 bases lay between the germline ends. The CDR3 here is CASSQTYTDSYTEAFF. In DNA form, the CDR3 reads TGCGCCAGCAGCCAAACTTACACGGACAGTTACACTGAAGCTTTCTTT.

The rearrangement uses TRBV5-1 and TRBJ2-7; D not resolved. CDR1 and CDR2 (germline): SGHRS, YFSETQ. Between the trimmed V and J ends, which lost 0 bases and 5 bases, there was a span of 15 bases. CDR3 length: 15 amino acids. The CDR3 loop is CASSLDGKGRNEQYF. CDR3 nucleotide sequence: TGCGCCAGCAGCTTGGATGGCAAAGGAAGGAACGAGCAGTACTTC.

CDR3 bases: TGTGCCAGCAGTTACTCCGGGACTAGCGCCACATATTACTCCTACGAGCAGTACTTC. It codes for CASSYSGTSATYYSYEQYF. This chain connects TRBV6-6 to TRBJ2-7; TRBD2 aligns across 10 bases. Germline CDR1 and CDR2: MNHNY and SVGAGI (reference sequence). This CDR3 is built from 19 residues. V was pared by 0 bases and J by 0 bases, with 11 bases of the junction left unmatched.

This clonotype has just a few counts. J is TRBJ1-5 and V is TRBV20-1; tentative D call: TRBD1 (6 bases). Between the trimmed V and J ends, which lost 0 bases and 8 bases, there was a span of 14 bases. This CDR3 has 14 amino acids. The germline gives CDR1 DFQATT, CDR2 SNEGSKA (reference sequence). CDR3 in amino acids: CSARDGTYGEPQHF. Here the CDR3 DNA reads TGCAGTGCTAGAGATGGGACATATGGGGAGCCCCAGCATTTT.

This clonotype was observed a handful of times. The chain recombines TRBV15 with TRBJ2-6; 9 nucleotides line up with TRBD1. CDR1 is LNHNV, CDR2 YYDKDF, per germline (reference sequence). The CDR3 length is 19 residues. V trimming: 5 bases; J trimming: 0 bases; junction bases outside the gene matches: 11. CDR3 in DNA: TGTGCCACCAGCGGGGGGTGGGACAGGGATCTCTCTGGGGCCAACGTCCTGACTTTC. Translated: CATSGGWDRDLSGANVLTF.

The J gene is TRBJ2-7, the V gene TRBV4-3, with D possibly TRBD1 on 5 matching bases. V dropped 0 bases and J dropped 1 base, with 10 bases sitting between them. Germline CDR1 and CDR2: LGHNA and YSLEER. The CDR3 sequence is 15 residues long. The DNA of the CDR3 is TGCGCCAGCAGCCAAGATCTTTACAGGTCCTACGAGCAGTACTTC. It yields the protein CASSQDLYRSYEQYF.

This chain uses TRBV18 with TRBJ1-1, with 8 positions matching TRBD1. V lost 3 bases to trimming and J lost 4 bases; unmatched junction nucleotides: 4. The CDR3 is 14 amino acids. CDR1 and CDR2 from the germline V gene are KGHSH and LQKENI. The CDR3: CASSPGQGVTEAFF. CDR3 in DNA: TGTGCCAGCTCACCCGGACAGGGAGTCACTGAAGCTTTCTTT.

Only a few counts were recorded for this clonotype. The chain joins TRBV5-1 to TRBJ2-1, with D possibly TRBD1 on 5 matching bases. Trimming removed 0 bases at V and 6 bases at J, with 7 bases between. CDR1 SGHRS and CDR2 YFSETQ come from the germline V gene. The CDR3 has 13 amino acids. The CDR3 nucleotides read TGCGCCAGCAGCTTGGTGGACACCAATGAGCAGTTCTTC. Translation gives CASSLVDTNEQFF.

Only a few counts were recorded for this clonotype. This chain links TRBV12-3 or TRBV12-4 with TRBJ1-5; perhaps TRBD1 as D (6 bases). This CDR3 comprises 16 residues. Trimming took 6 bases from V and 7 from J, leaving 22 bases between them. The CDR3 sequence is CASSLDDQGINQPQHF. The CDR3 DNA reads as TGTGCCAGCAGCTTGGACGACCAGGGGATTAACCAGCCCCAGCATTTT.

CDR3 sequence: CASSLDQGYSGNTIYF. The DNA for the CDR3 is TGTGCCAGCAGCTTAGATCAGGGATACTCTGGAAACACCATATATTTT. The rearrangement links TRBV7-8 to TRBJ1-3, with D perhaps matching TRBD1 (5 bases). V was shortened by 1 base and J by 0 bases, with 10 bases between the two germline ends. The CDR3 covers 16 residues. The germline V gene encodes CDR1 SGHVS and CDR2 FQNEAQ.

V usage is TRBV18 and J usage is TRBJ2-1; D is perhaps TRBD2 (6 bases). Germline CDR1 and CDR2: KGHSH and LQKENI. V lost 6 bases, J lost 0 bases, and 9 bases lay in between. This CDR3 has 14 residues. In nucleotides, the CDR3 is TGTGCCAGCTCCGGGAGTGGCTCCTACAATGAGCAGTTCTTC. Translating gives CASSGSGSYNEQFF.

V usage is TRBV5-1 and J usage is TRBJ1-1; 8 bases are shared with TRBD1. The CDR3 extends over 17 amino acids. The germline V gene has CDR1 SGHRS and CDR2 YFSETQ. With V trimmed by 3 bases and J by 1 base, 11 bases remained unmatched. CDR3 DNA sequence: TGCGCCAGCAGCTCCAACAGGGGGTTACCCGGGAACACTGAAGCTTTCTTT. The encoded protein is CASSSNRGLPGNTEAFF.

The V and J genes are TRBV7-9 and TRBJ1-1, with a possible D match to TRBD1 (5 bases). The CDR3 covers 17 residues. Trimming took 3 bases from V and 6 from J, leaving 23 bases between them. Germline V gives CDR1 SEHNR, CDR2 FQNEAQ (reference sequence). CDR3: CASSFPEGTDSSSEAFF. In nucleotides, the CDR3 is TGTGCCAGCAGCTTTCCAGAAGGGACGGATAGCTCCTCTGAAGCTTTCTTT. Full variable domain (missing parts from reference TRBV7-9 and TRBJ1-1): DTGVSQNPRHKITKRGQNVTFRCDPISEHNRLYWYRQTLGQGPEFLTYFQNEAQLEKSRLLSDRFSAERPKGSFSTLEIQRTEQGDSAMYLCASSFPEGTDSSSEAFFGQGTRLTVV.

The CDR3 nucleotides read TGTGCCAGCAGCTTAGGTATTATTCGGAGCGGGAGGACAGATACGCAGTATTTT. Translating it yields CASSLGIIRSGRTDTQYF. The rearrangement joins TRBV7-9 to TRBJ2-3, with 9 bases that match TRBD2. J was trimmed by 3 bases and V by 1 base; bases with no gene match: 11. CDR3 length: 18 residues. The germline gives CDR1 SEHNR, CDR2 FQNEAQ (reference sequence).

This chain links TRBV14 with TRBJ1-2; D gene ambiguous. Germline V gives CDR1 SGHDN, CDR2 FVKESK. V was cut by 3 bases and J by 4 bases, with 6 bases left in between. The CDR3 runs 12 residues. The CDR3 is CASSQAFYGYTF. CDR3 DNA sequence: TGTGCCAGCAGCCAGGCCTTCTATGGCTACACCTTC.

This clonotype turned up a few times. The chain links TRBV3-1 to TRBJ1-1; 7 bases line up with TRBD1. The trim removed 0 bases at V and 6 bases at J, leaving 10 bases unmatched. Germline V CDR1 and CDR2: LGHDT, YNNKEL (reference sequence). This CDR3 region has 16 residues. CDR3 region: CASSQDTFQGGSEAFF. CDR3 nucleotides: TGTGCCAGCAGCCAAGACACCTTTCAGGGGGGCTCTGAAGCTTTCTTT.